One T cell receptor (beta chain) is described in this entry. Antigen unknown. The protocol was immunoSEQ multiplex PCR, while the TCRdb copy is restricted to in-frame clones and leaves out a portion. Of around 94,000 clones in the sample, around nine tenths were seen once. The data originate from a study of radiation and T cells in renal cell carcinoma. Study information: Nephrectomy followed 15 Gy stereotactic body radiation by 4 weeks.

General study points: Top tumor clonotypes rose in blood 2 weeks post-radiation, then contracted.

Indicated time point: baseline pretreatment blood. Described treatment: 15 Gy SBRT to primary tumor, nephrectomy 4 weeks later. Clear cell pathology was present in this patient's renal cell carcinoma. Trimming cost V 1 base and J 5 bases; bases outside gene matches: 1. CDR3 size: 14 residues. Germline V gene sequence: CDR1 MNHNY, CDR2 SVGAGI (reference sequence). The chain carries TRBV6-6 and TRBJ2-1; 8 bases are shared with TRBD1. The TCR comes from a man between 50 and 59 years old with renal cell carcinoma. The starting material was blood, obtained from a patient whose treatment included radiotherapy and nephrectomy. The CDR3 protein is CASSYYRGDNEQFF. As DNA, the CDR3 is TGTGCCAGCAGTTACTACAGGGGGGACAATGAGCAGTTCTTC.